The 5 T cell receptor beta chains below all came from one sample that was sequenced in a study of blood T cell repertoires in COVID-19. Clones were read by immunoSEQ multiplex PCR, and TCRdb kept only the in-frame ones, dropping some. This sample has around 250,000 clones; 80% to 90% occur once, and the top ten carry about 1.9%. The sequenced sample consisted of PBMCs or T cells enriched from blood (not recorded which). These receptors were taken from a woman aged 50 to 60 who had recovered from COVID-19.

This chain joins TRBV5-4 and TRBJ2-1; D perhaps matches TRBD2 (6 bases). Per the germline V gene, CDR1 is SGHNT and CDR2 is YYREEE (reference sequence). There are 16 residues in the CDR3. Trimming left V 4 bases short and J 2 bases short, with 16 bases between. The CDR3 protein is CASSPDLALPYNEQFF. As DNA, the CDR3 is TGTGCCAGCAGCCCGGACCTAGCGCTCCCCTACAATGAGCAGTTCTTC.

The chain links TRBV29-1 to TRBJ2-5; TRBD2 aligns across 12 bases. The CDR3 contains 14 residues. The junction had 4 bases not matched to a gene; V was cut back by 3 bases and J by 5 bases. The germline gives CDR1 SQVTM, CDR2 ANQGSEA. The CDR3 reads CSVELAGGPETQYF. The CDR3 DNA is TGCAGCGTTGAGCTAGCGGGAGGGCCGGAGACCCAGTACTTC.

The chain employs TRBV9 and TRBJ1-1; maybe TRBD1 (6 bases). V was shortened by 4 bases and J by 5 bases, with 12 bases between the two germline ends. Per the germline V gene, CDR1 is SGDLS and CDR2 is YYNGEE. CDR3 length: 13 residues. CDR3 coding DNA: TGTGCCAGCAGCTACAGGGTCCGGACTGAAGCTTTCTTT. Encoded protein: CASSYRVRTEAFF.

The gene calls are TRBV27 and TRBJ2-3, with 8 bases aligning to TRBD2. Germline assignment: CDR1 MNHEY and CDR2 SMNVEV (reference sequence). The CDR3 covers 15 residues. The V gene end was trimmed by 4 bases and the J gene end by 0 bases; junction bases not matched to a gene: 3. The CDR3 region is CASSWASGSTDTQYF. In nucleotides, the CDR3 is TGTGCCAGCAGTTGGGCTAGCGGGAGCACAGATACGCAGTATTTT.

The V gene is TRBV6-5, the J gene TRBJ2-7; TRBD2 agrees at 12 bases. Unmatched junction bases numbered 7, after V lost 6 bases and J lost 4 bases. Looked up from germline, CDR1 is MNHEY and CDR2 is SVGAGI. The CDR3 is 15 residues long. The CDR3 region has the DNA TGTGCCAGCAGACCCGGACTAGCGGGACAATACGAGCAGTACTTC. Its protein is CASRPGLAGQYEQYF.